A single sample gave rise to the 10 T cell receptor beta chains below, sequenced in a study of PD-1 blockade in classical Hodgkin lymphoma. No patient escaped relapse after autologous stem cell transplantation, and brentuximab vedotin exposure varied. This table comes from immunoSEQ multiplex PCR, and its TCRdb copy is limited to in-frame clones, with some not included. Among about 50,000 clones listed, around 72% were seen once. Sample: peripheral blood mononuclear cells (PBMCs), taken at baseline. The receptors were sampled from a human donor with classical Hodgkin lymphoma.

The rearrangement uses TRBV25-1 and TRBJ1-2; no reliable D call. Germline values: CDR1 MGHDK, CDR2 SYGVNS. This CDR3 is built from 13 residues. V was cut by 6 bases and J by 6 bases, with 14 bases left in between. In DNA, the CDR3 is TGTGCCAGCAGCCTAGGCGGGGTCGATGGCTACACCTTC. It codes for CASSLGGVDGYTF.

The chain combines TRBV27 with TRBJ2-7, with 9 positions matching TRBD1. Trimming at V came to 4 bases and at J to 4 bases, leaving 11 bases not matched to a gene. The CDR3 length is 16 residues. The germline gives CDR1 MNHEY, CDR2 SMNVEV (reference sequence). The CDR3 DNA follows: TGTGCCAGCAGTTCCCCGCCGGGACAGGGTAGTTACGAGCAGTACTTC. Translated: CASSSPPGQGSYEQYF.

This clone has only one observation. This chain uses TRBV7-9 with TRBJ2-1; D gene ambiguous. The germline V gene encodes CDR1 SEHNR and CDR2 FQNEAQ (reference sequence). V lost 6 bases, J lost 2 bases, and 17 bases lay in between. CDR3 size: 16 residues. CDR3 in DNA: TGTGCCAGCAGTCCCGACGTGGGATTCGCCTACAATGAGCAGTTCTTC. This sequence encodes CASSPDVGFAYNEQFF.

V gene TRBV10-2 combines with J gene TRBJ2-1; D ambiguous. With 7 bases removed from V and 1 base from J, the gap between germline ends came to 8 bases. The V gene's germline CDR1 is WSHSY and CDR2 SAAADI. The CDR3 sequence is 13 residues long. The CDR3 here is CASMDPSYNEQFF. CDR3 in DNA: TGCGCCAGCATGGATCCTTCCTACAATGAGCAGTTCTTC.

This clone has just one count. This chain connects TRBV14 to TRBJ1-2; perhaps TRBD1 as D (5 bases). The CDR3 has 15 residues. From germline, CDR1 is SGHDN and CDR2 FVKESK. With 0 bases removed from V and 8 bases from J, the gap between germline ends came to 16 bases. Here the CDR3 DNA reads TGTGCCAGCAGCCAAGATCTCGGACACTACAAGGGCTACACCTTC. Amino acid sequence: CASSQDLGHYKGYTF. Complete variable domain (other parts from reference TRBV14 and TRBJ1-2): EAGVTQFPSHSVIEKGQTVTLRCDPISGHDNLYWYRRVMGKEIKFLLHFVKESKQDESGMPNNRFLAERTGGTYSTLKVQPAELEDSGVYFCASSQDLGHYKGYTFGSGTRLTVV.

The chain couples TRBV29-1 to TRBJ2-5; D is uncertain. Trimming pared 6 bases from V and 2 bases from J, leaving 16 bases between. CDR3 length: 14 residues. Per the germline V gene, CDR1 is SQVTM and CDR2 is ANQGSEA. CDR3 sequence (DNA): TGCAGCGTCGCCCTGGGGTCTCGTCAAGAGACCCAGTACTTC. Amino acid sequence: CSVALGSRQETQYF.

The chain carries TRBV5-1 and TRBJ2-1; D unclear. V dropped 2 bases and J dropped 3 bases, with 6 bases sitting between them. The CDR3 runs to 13 residues. The germline gives CDR1 SGHRS, CDR2 YFSETQ. CDR3 residues: CASSLSGYNEQFF. CDR3 DNA sequence: TGCGCCAGCAGCTTATCTGGCTACAATGAGCAGTTCTTC.

The rearrangement uses TRBV20-1 and TRBJ2-1; D not resolved. V lost 5 bases and J lost 10, with 9 bases in between. Germline loops: CDR1 DFQATT, CDR2 SNEGSKA (reference sequence). The CDR3 covers 10 residues. CDR3 nucleotides: TGCAGTGCTTATGACGGGGAGCAGTTCTTC. This gives the protein CSAYDGEQFF.

The chain recombines TRBV30 with TRBJ1-1; D uncertain. The ends were cut back, 4 bases at V and 2 bases at J, with 11 bases in the middle. Germline V gene lookup returns CDR1 GTSNPN and CDR2 SVGIG (reference sequence). The CDR3 consists of 13 residues. The DNA for the CDR3 is TGTGCCTGGAATCTGGCCGGAAACACTGAAGCTTTCTTT. This codes for CAWNLAGNTEAFF.

The chain links TRBV5-1 to TRBJ1-3; D is unclear. From germline, CDR1 is SGHRS and CDR2 YFSETQ. CDR3 length: 15 residues. V was clipped by 5 bases and J by 4 bases, with 16 bases between them. CDR3 nucleotide sequence: TGCGCCAGCAGTTTCGACGGGTCTCTAGGAAACACCATATATTTT. Translation: CASSFDGSLGNTIYF.